This note documents a single T cell receptor beta chain sequence. The sample originates from a study of cytomegalovirus exposure and HLA in healthy donors. Germline lookup yields CDR1 SQVTM and CDR2 ANQGSEA. CDR3 length: 13 amino acids. The J segment lost 3 bases and the V segment lost 4 bases, leaving 3 bases of the junction unmatched. Donors had nominal health at sampling but likely had unrecorded immune exposures. The PCR made use of 60 Vbeta and 13 Jbeta primers. Data came from immunoSEQ multiplex PCR; TCRdb stores just in-frame clones and leaves some out. The sample has approximately 61,000 clones, around 80% seen once; the top ten hold just over 50%.

Sequenced sample: PBMCs. The chain links TRBV29-1 to TRBJ2-7; 10 bases are a match to TRBD1. The receptor's source is a man over 45 in good health and CMV-seropositive. The CDR3, as DNA: TGCAGCGTTGTGACAGGGGGCTTCTACGAGCAGTACTTC. This sequence encodes CSVVTGGFYEQYF.